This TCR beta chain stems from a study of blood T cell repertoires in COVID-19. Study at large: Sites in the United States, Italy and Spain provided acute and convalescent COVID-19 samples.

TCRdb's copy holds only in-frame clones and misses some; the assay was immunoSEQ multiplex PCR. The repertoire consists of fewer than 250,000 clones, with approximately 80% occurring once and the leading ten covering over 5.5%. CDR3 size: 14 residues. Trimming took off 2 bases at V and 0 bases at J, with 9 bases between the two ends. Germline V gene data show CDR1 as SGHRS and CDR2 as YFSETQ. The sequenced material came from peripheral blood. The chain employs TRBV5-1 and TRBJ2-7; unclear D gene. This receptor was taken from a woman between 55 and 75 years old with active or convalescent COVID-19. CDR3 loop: CASSLPGLSYEQYF. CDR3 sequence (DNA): TGCGCCAGCAGCTTACCGGGTCTCTCCTACGAGCAGTACTTC.